The T cell receptor (beta chain) under discussion was sequenced for a study of blood T cell repertoires in COVID-19. This clone was seen just once. Trimming shortened V by 3 bases and J by 5 bases, and 20 bases separated the two germline ends. Germline V gene data show CDR1 as MDHEN and CDR2 as SYDVKM. The CDR3 runs to 17 residues. Cohort allocation depended upon clinical history that participants reported. Libraries were prepared by immunoSEQ multiplex PCR; TCRdb keeps only in-frame clonotypes and omits some of them. The data contain under 200,000 clones, roughly 88% of them singletons. This clonotype was obtained from a man aged 40-55 years with acute COVID-19. The sample comprised PBMCs or T cells enriched from blood (not recorded which). The chain is built from TRBV28 and TRBJ1-5; D is possibly TRBD1 (6 bases). In DNA, the CDR3 is TGTGCCAGCAGTTTCAAACAGGGCGGGCGGTGGGATCAGCCCCAGCATTTT. It encodes CASSFKQGGRWDQPQHF. The variable domain in full, with the rest retrieved from reference TRBV28 and TRBJ1-5, is DVKVTQSSRYLVKRTGEKVFLECVQDMDHENMFWYRQDPGLGLRLIYFSYDVKMKEKGDIPEGYSVSREKKERFSLILESASTNQTSMYLCASSFKQGGRWDQPQHFGDGTRLSIL.